This T cell receptor (beta chain) emerged from a study of shared T cell receptors in the human thymus. The protocol was immunoSEQ multiplex PCR, while the TCRdb copy is restricted to in-frame clones and leaves out a portion. The table shows under 850,000 clones, with roughly 90% occurring only once. Germline-derived CDR1 and CDR2 are SGHNT and YENEEA. The CDR3 sequence is 14 residues long. Between the trimmed V and J ends, which lost 1 base and 6 bases, there was a span of 12 bases. This clone showed up just once. This same sample was also part of a study on human thymus T cells. That source notes: Unrelated individuals had highly overlapping thymic repertoires, as reported in related research.

The V and J genes are TRBV11-3 and TRBJ1-1, with unresolved D. The TCR comes from a boy under three years old with a congenital heart defect. The sample comprised thymocytes. CDR3 loop: CASSLARDTSEAFF. The CDR3 nucleotides read TGTGCCAGCAGCTTAGCTCGAGACACCTCTGAAGCTTTCTTT.